Following are 23 T cell receptor beta chains from one sample sequenced in a study of breast tumors, draining lymph nodes, adjacent tissues. Axillary draining lymph nodes of breast cancer patients supplied the node samples. TCRdb reprocessed the multiplex PCR reads via MiXCR and lists one record per CDR3 protein. This table holds 160,000 or so distinct CDR3 sequences, roughly 35% found once. Specimen: axillary lymph node tissue. The receptors derive from a female donor with breast cancer. Some clones in this sample may be carry-over from other donors' samples.

This clonotype was seen many times. This chain joins TRBV27 and TRBJ1-2; 7 nucleotides match TRBD1. Looked up from germline, CDR1 is MNHEY and CDR2 is SMNVEV (reference sequence). Germline trimming cut 2 bases from V and 8 bases from J; bases unmatched to any gene: 5. The CDR3 consists of 13 residues. The CDR3 protein is CASSLRGGQGYTF. CDR3 sequence (DNA): TGTGCCAGCAGTTTAAGAGGGGGCCAAGGCTACACCTTC.

Comment on this clonotype: One end of the junction is discordant with germline, which a read error may explain. J is TRBJ1-6 and V is TRBV4-2, with unresolved D. Germline lookup yields CDR1 LGHNA and CDR2 YNFKEQ. CDR3 size: 16 residues. The CDR3, as DNA: TGTGCCAGCAGAGATGAGCCTAGGGCCTATAATCCACCCCTCCACTTT. Amino acid sequence: CASRDEPRAYNPPLHF.

This clonotype was observed at least ten times. The chain joins TRBV6-2 or TRBV6-3 to TRBJ2-5, with D possibly matching TRBD2 (6 bases). The ends were cut back, 5 bases at V and 1 base at J, with 11 bases in the middle. From germline, CDR1 is MNHEY and CDR2 SVGEGT. CDR3 length: 14 amino acids. CDR3 loop: CASSGVGLQETQYF. Written as DNA, the CDR3 is TGTGCCAGCAGTGGCGTGGGACTCCAAGAGACCCAGTACTTC.

Concerning this clonotype: A much larger clonotype is one base distant, so this may be a read error. This chain uses TRBV9 with TRBJ2-1; either TRBD1 or TRBD2 may supply D (5 bases each). V lost 0 bases and J lost 4, with 11 bases in between. The CDR3 runs to 15 residues. Germline assignment: CDR1 SGDLS and CDR2 YYNGEE. CDR3 protein: CASSVGKGPYNEQFF. CDR3 bases: TGTGCCAGCAGCGTAGGTAAGGGACCTTACAATGAGCAGTTCTTC.

This clonotype has ten or more counts. This rearrangement joins TRBV19 to TRBJ1-2; D unresolved. The V gene lost 5 bases and the J gene lost 4 bases, with 17 bases spanning the gap. Germline CDR1 and CDR2: LNHDA and SQIVND (reference sequence). The CDR3 runs to 15 residues. Here the CDR3 DNA reads TGTGCCAGTAGTTCCTCGGGTGTCGCTCCCTATGGCTACACCTTC. Translating it yields CASSSSGVAPYGYTF.

This clonotype was observed at least ten times. V usage is TRBV7-6 and J usage is TRBJ1-6, with D perhaps matching TRBD1 (6 bases). The V and J ends lost 2 bases and 5 bases respectively, with 10 bases between them. The CDR3 spans 15 residues. Germline V gene data show CDR1 as SGHVS and CDR2 as FNYEAQ. The CDR3 nucleotides are TGTGCCAGCAGCTTACGCGACAGGCATAATTCACCCCTCCACTTT. Translated: CASSLRDRHNSPLHF.

This clonotype has ten or more counts. The rearrangement uses TRBV20-1 and TRBJ2-5; 7 bases fit TRBD2. Germline V gene data show CDR1 as DFQATT and CDR2 as SNEGSKA (reference sequence). CDR3 length equals 15 residues. V gave up 2 bases and J gave up 5 bases; unmatched junction bases: 11. In DNA form, the CDR3 reads TGCAGTGCTAGACCCCCGGTGGGGGGGATGGAGACCCAGTACTTC. It translates to CSARPPVGGMETQYF.

The chain has TRBV7-2 and TRBJ1-1; D remains ambiguous. CDR3 length equals 15 residues. With 1 base removed from V and 0 bases from J, the gap between germline ends came to 9 bases. CDR1 and CDR2 (germline): SGHTA, FQGNSA. CDR3 protein: CASSLGNGMNTEAFF. DNA for the CDR3: TGTGCCAGCAGCTTAGGGAACGGAATGAACACTGAAGCTTTCTTT.

This clonotype has at least ten counts. CDR3 region: CASSDRGIGANEKLFF. The CDR3 coding sequence is TGTGCCAGCAGTGATCGGGGGATAGGGGCTAATGAAAAACTGTTTTTT. The rearrangement uses TRBV6-1 and TRBJ1-4; weak D call: TRBD1 (5 bases). The CDR3 contains 16 residues. Germline CDR1 reads MNHNS; CDR2 reads SASEGT. Trimming cost V 3 bases and J 3 bases, with 14 bases left between them.

The V call is TRBV7-9, the J call TRBJ1-5, with 8 nucleotides matching TRBD1. CDR3 length equals 15 residues. CDR1 and CDR2 from the germline V gene are SEHNR and FQNEAQ (reference sequence). With V trimmed by 0 bases and J by 3 bases, 1 base remained unmatched. The CDR3 DNA sequence: TGTGCCAGCAGCTTAGCGACAGGGGTCAATCAGCCCCAGCATTTT. Translation gives CASSLATGVNQPQHF.

This clonotype has only a few counts. This sequence may be a read error, since a much larger clone differs from it by one base. This sequence joins TRBV13 and TRBJ2-1, with D perhaps matching TRBD2 (5 bases). The germline V gene encodes CDR1 PRHDT and CDR2 FYEKMQ (reference sequence). The CDR3 extends over 15 amino acids. Deletions cut 5 bases from V and 5 bases from J, with 16 bases between. The CDR3 coding sequence is TGTGCCAGCAGCCATCGGTCGAACGGGGACAATGAGCAGTTCTTC. It is translated as CASSHRSNGDNEQFF.

This clonotype was counted only a few times. One end of the junction fails to match germline, which may point to a read error. The chain combines TRBV6-1 with TRBJ2-1, with TRBD2 matching 7 bases. The CDR3 is 16 amino acids. CDR1 is MNHNS, CDR2 SASEGT, per germline. CDR3 DNA sequence: TGTGCCAGCAGTCAAGCAGGAGGGAGGGCTGGGAATGAGCAGTTCTTC. It codes for CASSQAGGRAGNEQFF.

This clonotype was seen at least ten times. The chain carries TRBV30 and TRBJ1-2, with D possibly TRBD1 on 6 matching bases. From germline, CDR1 is GTSNPN and CDR2 SVGIG (reference sequence). CDR3 length: 13 residues. Trimming took 1 base from V and 8 from J, leaving 14 bases between them. CDR3 in DNA: TGTGCCTGGAGTGGGTCAGGGGTTTACGGCTACACCTTC. It translates to CAWSGSGVYGYTF.

In regard to this clonotype: A junction end diverges from the germline sequence, so it may reflect a read error. The V and J genes are TRBV6-1 and TRBJ1-6; D gene ambiguous. Germline CDR1 MNHNS, CDR2 SASEGT. The CDR3 consists of 12 residues. CDR3 sequence: CAGRGNASPLHF. DNA for the CDR3: TGTGCCGGCAGAGGTAATGCCTCACCCCTCCACTTT.

V usage is TRBV11-2 and J usage is TRBJ2-5, with a tentative D call TRBD2 (6 bases). CDR3 length: 13 residues. CDR1 SGHAT and CDR2 FQNNGV come from the germline V gene. V was clipped by 5 bases and J by 7 bases, with 14 bases between them. The CDR3 reads CASSRRGTPTQYF. The CDR3 region has the DNA TGTGCCAGCAGCAGGCGGGGTACGCCGACCCAGTACTTC.

About this clonotype: One junction end disagrees with the germline gene, perhaps due to a read error. The V gene is TRBV6-2 or TRBV6-3, the J gene TRBJ2-2; 7 positions agree with TRBD1. Germline CDR1 is MNHEY and CDR2 is SVGEGT. The length of the CDR3 is 15 residues. CDR3 DNA: TGCGCCAGCAGTCACGGGACAGTCAACACCGGGGAGCTGTTTTTT. It encodes CASSHGTVNTGELFF.

Ten or more counts support this clonotype. The chain employs TRBV19 and TRBJ2-2; 12 nucleotides agree with TRBD2. The junction had 7 bases not matched to a gene; V was cut back by 4 bases and J by 7 bases. The germline V gene has CDR1 LNHDA and CDR2 SQIVND (reference sequence). The CDR3 consists of 16 residues. CDR3 DNA: TGTGCCAGTAGTACGACTAGCGGGAGAAGTCACGGGGAGCTGTTTTTT. As protein: CASSTTSGRSHGELFF.

The CDR3 spells CATRLAEYNEQFF. The CDR3 DNA is TGTGCCACACGACTAGCGGAGTACAATGAGCAGTTCTTC. V and J are TRBV24-1 and TRBJ2-1, with 9 bases lining up with TRBD2. V lost 10 bases, J lost 4 bases, and 4 bases stayed unmatched. The CDR3 is 13 amino acids. Germline loops: CDR1 KGHDR, CDR2 SFDVKD.

The rearrangement uses TRBV12-5 and TRBJ2-5; no firm D call. V was shortened by 3 bases and J by 5 bases, with 10 bases between the two germline ends. The CDR3 contains 13 residues. Per the germline V gene, CDR1 is LGHNT and CDR2 is FRNRAP. Here the CDR3 reads CASGFINDETQYF. The CDR3 DNA is TGTGCTAGTGGTTTTATCAACGACGAGACCCAGTACTTC.

This chain links TRBV27 with TRBJ1-2, with 7 bases aligning to TRBD1. This CDR3 is built from 14 residues. Losses at the gene ends were 5 bases for V and 4 bases for J; bases not matched to a gene: 7. Per germline, CDR1 MNHEY and CDR2 SMNVEV (reference sequence). The CDR3 here is CASSPRQGSYGYTF. CDR3 DNA: TGTGCCAGCAGTCCGCGACAGGGTTCCTATGGCTACACCTTC.

On this clonotype: This may come from a read error, since a much larger clone is one base off. V is TRBV12-3 or TRBV12-4 and J is TRBJ2-3; 16 bases line up with TRBD2. The length of the CDR3 is 18 residues. CDR3 sequence (DNA): TGTGCCAGCAGGTTCCCGGGACTAGCGGGAGGGTGGGAAGATACGCAGTGTTTT. Translating it yields CASRFPGLAGGWEDTQCF.

In this sample, this clonotype turned up many times. This sequence joins TRBV12-3 or TRBV12-4 and TRBJ2-7, with TRBD2 identical over 9 bases. Trimming took 3 bases from V and 3 from J; bases not matched to a gene: 3. CDR3 size: 14 residues. In DNA, the CDR3 is TGTGCCAGCAGTTTTAGCGGGAGCCACTACGAGCAGTACTTC. This gives the protein CASSFSGSHYEQYF.

This clonotype showed up many times. The chain employs TRBV20-1 and TRBJ2-7; 11 bases align to TRBD1. The CDR3 consists of 13 residues. The V gene end was trimmed by 5 bases and the J gene end by 0 bases; junction bases not matched to a gene: 0. Per germline, CDR1 DFQATT and CDR2 SNEGSKA (reference sequence). CDR3 sequence (DNA): TGCAGTGCTGGACAGGGGGCCTCCTACGAGCAGTACTTC. This translates into CSAGQGASYEQYF.